This TCR beta chain was identified in a study of CD8+ T cells in alopecia areata. Study results and limitations: Mice gave a clearer picture of TCR sharing than patients did, possibly for HLA-related reasons.

The sequencing template was cDNA reverse transcribed from extracted RNA. The repertoire was sequenced with immunoSEQ multiplex PCR; TCRdb's copy has only in-frame clones and lacks some. The table has 150,000 to 200,000 clones, less than 70% seen once. Germline lookup yields CDR1 MGHDK and CDR2 SYGVNS. With V trimmed by 6 bases and J by 5 bases, 9 bases remained unmatched. The CDR3 is made up of 17 amino acids. As to this clone: The antigen is unknown.

Noted treatment: oral pan-JAK inhibitor, 5-10 mg twice daily. Here the sequenced sample was CD4+ T cells sorted from blood, taken at roughly week 49, from a patient treated with tofacitinib. The clonotype was recovered from a human donor with alopecia areata. V is TRBV25-1 and J is TRBJ2-1; 14 bases fit TRBD2. The CDR3 DNA is TGTGCCAGCAGACAGCTGGGACTAGCGGGAGATAACAATGAGCAGTTCTTC. Protein: CASRQLGLAGDNNEQFF.